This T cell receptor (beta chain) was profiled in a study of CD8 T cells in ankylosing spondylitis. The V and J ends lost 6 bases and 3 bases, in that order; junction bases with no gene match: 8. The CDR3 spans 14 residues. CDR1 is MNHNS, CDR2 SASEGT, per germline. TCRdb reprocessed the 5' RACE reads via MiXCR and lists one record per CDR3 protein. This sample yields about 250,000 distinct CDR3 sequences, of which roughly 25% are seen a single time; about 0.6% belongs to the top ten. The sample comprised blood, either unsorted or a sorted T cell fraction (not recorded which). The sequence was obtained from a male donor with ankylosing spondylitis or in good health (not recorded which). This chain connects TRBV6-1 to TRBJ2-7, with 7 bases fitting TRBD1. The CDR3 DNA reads TGTGCCAGCAGACCGACAGGGTCCCTCTACGAGCAGTACTTC. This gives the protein CASRPTGSLYEQYF.